These 26 T cell receptor beta chains were all obtained from the same sample, sequenced in a study of CD8+CD57+ T cells in acquired aplastic anemia (dated by TCRdb to 2017 to 2018). For sequencing, an Illumina HiSeq 2000 was employed. TCR beta VDJ combination and CDR3 sequence profiling used genomic DNA as the template. The raw public reads went through TCRdb reprocessing: fastp at Q25, MiXCR clone calling, in-frame beta chains kept. For every CDR3 protein sequence, its rows merge into one entry that carries the most common genes and DNA. This sample comprises 95,000 to 120,000 distinct CDR3 sequences, around 49% of them detected only once. Of the sample, around a third falls within the top ten clones. Sequencing was done on a sample of sorted CD4+, CD8+, or CD8+CD57+ T cells (not recorded which) from PBMCs. These receptors were collected from a human donor in good health, serving as a control.

Many counts were recorded for this clonotype. The gene calls are TRBV4-3 and TRBJ1-1; unclear D gene. The V end was cut by 1 base, the J end by 3 bases, with 9 bases between. The CDR3 totals 14 residues. Germline CDR1 and CDR2: LGHNA and YSLEER. CDR3 loop: CASSQARRDTEAFF. In nucleotides, the CDR3 is TGCGCCAGCAGCCAAGCCCGGCGAGACACTGAAGCTTTCTTT.

With regard to this clonotype: The junction shows a germline mismatch at one end, possibly a read error. The chain has TRBV6-1 and TRBJ2-1; TRBD1 is a possible D gene (6 bases). The CDR3 has 15 residues. Looked up from germline, CDR1 is MNHNS and CDR2 is SASEGT. The DNA of the CDR3 is TGTGCCAGCAGGGTGACAGGTGGGAAATACAATGGGCAGTTCTTC. Translation: CASRVTGGKYNGQFF.

The chain combines TRBV5-1 with TRBJ1-2; the D gene is possibly TRBD1 (5 bases). Germline V gene lookup returns CDR1 SGHRS and CDR2 YFSETQ. The V end lost 0 bases, the J end lost 2 bases, and 11 bases lay between the germline ends. The CDR3 length is 15 residues. CDR3: CASSLGGRSNYGYTF. In DNA form, the CDR3 reads TGCGCCAGCAGCTTGGGGGGCAGGTCAAACTATGGCTACACCTTC.

On this clonotype: The junction and the germline gene differ at one end; a read error may be behind it. The V and J genes are TRBV10-3 and TRBJ2-2, with 9 bases aligning to TRBD1. The CDR3 runs to 15 residues. The germline V gene encodes CDR1 ENHRY and CDR2 SYGVKD. The CDR3: CASSYSGTGNTGELF. Written as DNA, the CDR3 is TGTGCCAGCAGTTACTCCGGGACAGGGAACACCGGGGAGCTGTTT.

The CDR3 here is CSAPNRGSEAFF. CDR3 in DNA: TGCAGTGCCCCTAACAGGGGTTCTGAAGCTTTCTTT. The J gene is TRBJ1-1, the V gene TRBV20-1; 7 bases are a match to TRBD1. J lost 6 bases, V lost 6 bases, and 7 bases had no gene match. This CDR3 has 12 amino acids. The germline gives CDR1 DFQATT, CDR2 SNEGSKA (reference sequence).

This chain links TRBV7-8 with TRBJ2-3, with D hard to call. The CDR3 sequence is 12 residues long. V was trimmed by 6 bases and J by 4 bases, leaving 8 bases between them. Germline values: CDR1 SGHVS, CDR2 FQNEAQ. The CDR3 nucleotides read TGTGCCAGCAGGACCCCCCCAGATACGCAGTATTTT. This encodes CASRTPPDTQYF.

In this sample, this clonotype turned up many times. The rearrangement uses TRBV7-9 and TRBJ2-7, with 7 bases matching TRBD1. Germline values: CDR1 SEHNR, CDR2 FQNEAQ (reference sequence). This CDR3 spans 17 amino acids. The J segment lost 2 bases and the V segment lost 1 base, leaving 11 bases of the junction unmatched. Written as DNA, the CDR3 is TGTGCCAGCAGCTTAGTGGGTCTGGGGACAGAAGCCTACGAGCAGTACTTC. This encodes CASSLVGLGTEAYEQYF.

This clonotype has at least ten counts. The chain uses TRBV27 and TRBJ1-1, with 10 bases that match TRBD1. Trimming removed 5 bases from V and 3 bases from J; junction bases left unmatched: 3. The CDR3 is made up of 14 amino acids. Germline assignment: CDR1 MNHEY and CDR2 SMNVEV (reference sequence). Here the CDR3 DNA reads TGTGCCAGCAGTACGACAGGGGGCTACACTGAAGCTTTCTTT. Its translation is CASSTTGGYTEAFF.

This clonotype was recorded many times. This rearrangement joins TRBV12-3 or TRBV12-4 to TRBJ1-5; D is uncertain. Trimming took off 3 bases at V and 0 bases at J, with 0 bases between the two ends. The CDR3 is 12 residues long. The CDR3 DNA reads TGTGCCAGCAGTTTTAGCAATCAGCCCCAGCATTTT. As protein: CASSFSNQPQHF.

The chain joins TRBV29-1 to TRBJ2-5; TRBD1 might be the D (5 bases). Germline V gives CDR1 SQVTM, CDR2 ANQGSEA. Trimming removed 4 bases from V and 4 bases from J, with 25 bases in between. CDR3 size: 17 residues. In nucleotides, the CDR3 is TGCAGCGTTGGGAAGAAGGGGCGGACCCCAAAGGGAGAGACCCAGTACTTC. This sequence encodes CSVGKKGRTPKGETQYF.

There are many counts of this clonotype. This rearrangement joins TRBV11-3 to TRBJ2-3, with a weak D call TRBD1 (5 bases). V gave up 8 bases and J gave up 6 bases, with 15 bases separating them. Germline assignment: CDR1 SGHNT and CDR2 YENEEA. This CDR3 has 13 residues. The CDR3 here is CASRDPKGDTQYF. The DNA for the CDR3 is TGTGCCAGCCGCGACCCTAAGGGGGATACGCAGTATTTT.

This clonotype showed up just a few times. Possible read error: a much larger clone is one base away. The V call is TRBV13, the J call TRBJ2-1; TRBD1 might be the D (6 bases). V gave up 4 bases and J gave up 9 bases, with 10 bases separating them. In germline, CDR1 is PRHDT, CDR2 FYEKMQ (reference sequence). This CDR3 spans 12 amino acids. The CDR3 region is CASSSGQSEQFF. DNA for the CDR3: TGTGCCAGCAGCTCCGGACAGTCTGAGCAGTTCTTC.

This rearrangement joins TRBV7-2 to TRBJ1-2; no reliable D call. CDR3 length: 15 amino acids. V was shortened by 7 bases and J by 7 bases, with 22 bases between the two germline ends. Germline V gene lookup returns CDR1 SGHTA and CDR2 FQGNSA. For the CDR3, the DNA is TGTGCCAGCACCGAGGCAGTAGGCACTCAGCCTGGCTACACCTTC. Its translation is CASTEAVGTQPGYTF.

Turning to this clonotype: A junction boundary mismatches the germline segment, possibly from a read error. The V and J genes are TRBV24-1 and TRBJ2-1, with D perhaps TRBD1 (5 bases). Germline values: CDR1 KGHDR, CDR2 SFDVKD. This CDR3 spans 16 amino acids. CDR3 in amino acids: CATSDPRQGSYDEQFF. The CDR3 coding sequence is TGTGCCACCAGTGATCCTCGCCAGGGCTCCTACGATGAGCAGTTCTTC.

In its sample, this clonotype was seen many times. The rearrangement joins TRBV5-4 to TRBJ2-7, with 7 positions matching TRBD1. CDR3 size: 14 residues. Germline trimming cut 4 bases from V and 2 bases from J; bases unmatched to any gene: 6. Per the germline V gene, CDR1 is SGHNT and CDR2 is YYREEE (reference sequence). The CDR3 loop reads CASSPGTAPYEQYF. As DNA, the CDR3 is TGTGCCAGCAGCCCCGGGACAGCACCCTACGAGCAGTACTTC.

The chain joins TRBV2 to TRBJ1-3, with 7 bases aligning to TRBD1. V trimming: 5 bases; J trimming: 0 bases; junction bases outside the gene matches: 7. From germline, CDR1 is SNHLY and CDR2 FYNNEI. The CDR3 is 16 residues long. The CDR3 region is CASSPGTDSSGNTIYF. DNA for the CDR3: TGTGCCAGCAGTCCCGGGACAGACTCCTCTGGAAACACCATATATTTT.

This clonotype is a singleton in its sample. V and J are TRBV24-1 and TRBJ2-7; D is undetermined. V was shortened by 4 bases and J by 4 bases, with 10 bases between the two germline ends. This CDR3 has 13 residues. CDR1 is KGHDR and CDR2 is SFDVKD in the germline V gene. The CDR3 sequence is CATSDSSGYEQYF. The DNA of the CDR3 is TGTGCCACCAGTGACTCCAGTGGTTACGAGCAGTACTTC.

The chain couples TRBV25-1 to TRBJ1-2, with D unclear. Germline V CDR1 and CDR2: MGHDK, SYGVNS. The CDR3 length is 13 residues. The V end was cut by 2 bases, the J end by 7 bases, with 11 bases between. CDR3 in DNA: TGTGCCAGCAGTGAAGAATGGGGAGGTGGCTACACCTTC. This codes for CASSEEWGGGYTF.

The chain carries TRBV7-8 and TRBJ1-4; D may be TRBD1 (5 bases). This CDR3 region has 15 residues. V dropped 5 bases and J dropped 5 bases, with 15 bases sitting between them. Per germline, CDR1 SGHVS and CDR2 FQNEAQ. The CDR3 here is CASSPRDSLNEKLFF. CDR3 DNA sequence: TGTGCCAGCAGCCCTCGAGACAGCTTAAATGAAAAACTGTTTTTT.

The rearrangement links TRBV25-1 to TRBJ2-7, with 8 bases lining up with TRBD1. The CDR3 covers 14 residues. The V and J ends lost 6 bases and 2 bases, in that order; junction bases with no gene match: 6. Germline assignment: CDR1 MGHDK and CDR2 SYGVNS. In DNA, the CDR3 is TGTGCCAGCAGCCGGGGGACAGGAGCCTACGAGCAGTACTTC. This sequence encodes CASSRGTGAYEQYF.

This clonotype was seen ten or more times. The rearrangement links TRBV20-1 to TRBJ1-1; TRBD1 might be the D (5 bases). CDR3 length: 13 amino acids. The V and J ends lost 4 bases and 7 bases respectively, with 16 bases between them. Germline values: CDR1 DFQATT, CDR2 SNEGSKA (reference sequence). Written as DNA, the CDR3 is TGCAGTGCTAAGGAAGTCGTGAGGGGTGAAGCTTTCTTT. Translated, it gives CSAKEVVRGEAFF.

The chain recombines TRBV20-1 with TRBJ2-1, with 15 bases identical to TRBD2. The CDR3 has 16 residues. V shed 6 bases, J shed 1 base, and the junction held 4 bases outside the gene matches. Germline CDR1 DFQATT, CDR2 SNEGSKA (reference sequence). The CDR3 bases are TGCAGTGCCCTGGGACTAGCGGGGGGATCCTACAATGAGCAGTTCTTC. Amino acid sequence: CSALGLAGGSYNEQFF.

As for this clonotype: A read error may be the cause here, since a much bigger clone is one base away. The chain recombines TRBV27 with TRBJ1-5; D is possibly TRBD1 (6 bases). The CDR3 has 14 amino acids. CDR1 and CDR2 from the germline V gene are MNHEY and SMNVEV (reference sequence). The CDR3 coding sequence is TGTACCAGCAGTTTTGGGGGGGCGGATCAGCCCCAGCATTTT. Its protein is CTSSFGGADQPQHF.

This clonotype was counted a few times. The genes are TRBV6-1 and TRBJ2-7; D is perhaps TRBD1 (5 bases). Trimming left V 6 bases short and J 3 bases short, with 6 bases between. The CDR3 totals 11 residues. The germline V gene has CDR1 MNHNS and CDR2 SASEGT. DNA for the CDR3: TGTGCCAGCAGAGACAGCTACGAGCAGTACTTC. This sequence encodes CASRDSYEQYF.

CDR3 protein: CASGGSGTDTQYF. The CDR3 DNA reads as TGTGCCAGCGGGGGTAGTGGTACAGATACGCAGTATTTT. The V and J genes are TRBV7-2 and TRBJ2-3, with D possibly being TRBD1 or TRBD2 (5 bases each). The CDR3 length is 13 residues. Germline V lookup: CDR1 SGHTA, CDR2 FQGNSA. Trimming left V 8 bases short and J 3 bases short, with 12 bases between.

The genes are TRBV4-2 and TRBJ2-5; D uncertain. V dropped 0 bases and J dropped 4 bases, with 9 bases sitting between them. CDR1 LGHNA and CDR2 YNFKEQ come from the germline V gene. The CDR3 totals 14 residues. The CDR3 loop reads CASSQEEVLETQYF. In DNA, the CDR3 is TGTGCCAGCAGCCAAGAAGAGGTTTTAGAGACCCAGTACTTC.